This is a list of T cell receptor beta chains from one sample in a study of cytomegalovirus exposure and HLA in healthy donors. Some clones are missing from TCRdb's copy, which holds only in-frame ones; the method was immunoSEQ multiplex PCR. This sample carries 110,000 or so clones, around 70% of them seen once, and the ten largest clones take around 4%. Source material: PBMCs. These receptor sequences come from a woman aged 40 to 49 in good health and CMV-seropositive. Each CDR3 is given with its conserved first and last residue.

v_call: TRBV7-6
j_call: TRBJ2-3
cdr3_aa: CASSPLLGGGVDTQYF

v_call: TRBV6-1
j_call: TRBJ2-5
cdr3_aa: CASSRRAGEETQYF

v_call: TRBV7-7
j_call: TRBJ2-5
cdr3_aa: CASSAGTVQETQYF

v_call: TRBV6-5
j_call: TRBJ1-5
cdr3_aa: CASSYSLGGGQPQHF

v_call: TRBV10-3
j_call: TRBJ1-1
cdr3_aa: CAISESGQEQGEAFF

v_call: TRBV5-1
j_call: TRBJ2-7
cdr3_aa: CASSLSGTGGLEQYF

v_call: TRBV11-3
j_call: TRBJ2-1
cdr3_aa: CASSLLGRSPYNEQFF

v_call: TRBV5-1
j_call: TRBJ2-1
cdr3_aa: CASSWGLAAERGDYNEQFF

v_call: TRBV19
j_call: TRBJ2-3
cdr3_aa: CASSMWGGVRADTQYF

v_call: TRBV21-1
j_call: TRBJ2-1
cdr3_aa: CARRYGPTSSYNEQFF

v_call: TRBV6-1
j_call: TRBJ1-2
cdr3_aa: CASNSRNYGYTF

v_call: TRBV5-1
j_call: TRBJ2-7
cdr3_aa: CASSIGQGGHEQYF

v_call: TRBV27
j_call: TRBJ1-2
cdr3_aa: CASSYMGPNYGYTF